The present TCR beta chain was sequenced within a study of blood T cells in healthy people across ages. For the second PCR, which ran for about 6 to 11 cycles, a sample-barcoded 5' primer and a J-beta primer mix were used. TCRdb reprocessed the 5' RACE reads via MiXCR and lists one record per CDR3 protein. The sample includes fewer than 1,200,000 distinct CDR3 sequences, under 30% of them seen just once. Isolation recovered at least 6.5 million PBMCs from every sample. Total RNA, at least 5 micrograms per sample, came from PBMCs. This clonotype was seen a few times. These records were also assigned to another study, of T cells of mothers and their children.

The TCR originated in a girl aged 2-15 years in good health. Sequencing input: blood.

The CDR3 DNA is TGTGCCAGCAGCTCCCCATTAAGGGCTCTTACTGGGGCCAACGTCCTGACTTTC. Protein sequence: CASSSPLRALTGANVLTF. The gene calls are TRBV7-8 and TRBJ2-6, with D hard to call. Germline V lookup: CDR1 SGHVS, CDR2 FQNEAQ. CDR3 length: 18 amino acids. V was trimmed by 4 bases and J by 2 bases, leaving 18 bases between them.